Below, 20 T cell receptor beta chains from the same sample are listed, as sequenced in a study of shared clonotypes between healthy human individuals (TCRdb year 2020). Receptors were amplified or captured by the immunoSEQ multiplex PCR assay. The clones in this table, taken by TCRdb from immuneACCESS, are in-frame only. Not every clone is retained; where verified, under half of the shortfall comes from an unresolved V gene, and the cause of the rest is unknown. The table for this sample lists some 1.1 million clones; roughly 80% of them were counted only once. 0.89% of the sample is in the top ten clones. The sequenced sample was memory CD4+ T cells from PBMCs. The cell subset or site label, as the study defines it: CD45RA-negative fraction. Receptors were obtained from a man between 18 and 35 years old in good health. Some clones in this sample may be carry-over from other donors' samples.

The chain carries TRBV7-8 and TRBJ1-1; tentative D call: TRBD1 (6 bases). The germline CDR1 and CDR2 sequences are SGHVS and FQNEAQ. This CDR3 contains 15 residues. The germline V and J ends were trimmed by 2 bases and 1 base, with 11 bases remaining between them. CDR3 region: CASSLNHRANTEAFF. CDR3 DNA: TGTGCCAGCAGCTTAAATCACAGGGCGAACACTGAAGCTTTCTTT.

The chain recombines TRBV9 with TRBJ2-2; no clear D gene. Germline-derived CDR1 and CDR2 are SGDLS and YYNGEE. With 0 bases removed from V and 6 bases from J, the gap between germline ends came to 6 bases. The CDR3 is 13 amino acids. The CDR3 sequence is CASSVANSGELFF. The CDR3 bases are TGTGCCAGCAGCGTAGCTAATTCCGGGGAGCTGTTTTTT.

This clone was seen only once. This rearrangement joins TRBV7-2 to TRBJ1-4, with unresolved D. The CDR3 spans 15 residues. Germline CDR1 is SGHTA and CDR2 is FQGNSA. The V end lost 1 base, the J end lost 3 bases, and 9 bases lay between the germline ends. The CDR3 DNA follows: TGTGCCAGCAGCTTAGATTGGGTTCCTAATGAAAAACTGTTTTTT. Translating gives CASSLDWVPNEKLFF.

This chain joins TRBV4-2 and TRBJ2-2, with a weak D call TRBD2 (6 bases). CDR3 length: 17 residues. Germline assignment: CDR1 LGHNA and CDR2 YNFKEQ. The V end was cut by 4 bases, the J end by 1 base, with 16 bases between. CDR3 amino acids: CASSPLSAGGNTGELFF. The DNA for the CDR3 is TGTGCCAGCAGCCCGCTCTCAGCGGGCGGGAACACCGGGGAGCTGTTTTTT.

Regarding this clone: The sample contains more than one DNA sequence encoding this CDR3. The rearrangement uses TRBV15 and TRBJ1-2; D not certain. Trimming stripped 1 base from V and 8 bases from J, with 8 bases between. The germline V gene has CDR1 LNHNV and CDR2 YYDKDF (reference sequence). This CDR3 has 12 residues. DNA of the CDR3: TGTGCCACCAGCAGAGGTGCGGACGGCTACACCTTC. Translation: CATSRGADGYTF. The entire variable domain, with the rest obtained from reference TRBV15 and TRBJ1-2, is as follows: DAMVIQNPRYQVTQFGKPVTLSCSQTLNHNVMYWYQQKSSQAPKLLFHYYDKDFNNEADTPDNFQSRRPNTSFCFLDIRSPGLGDTAMYLCATSRGADGYTFGSGTRLTVV.

V is TRBV12-5 and J is TRBJ2-5, with D hard to call. Germline-derived CDR1 and CDR2 are LGHNT and FRNRAP. The CDR3 extends over 14 amino acids. V was cut by 5 bases and J by 2 bases, with 12 bases left in between. In nucleotides, the CDR3 is TGTGCTAGTGGTGAAGGACGGTTTCAAGAGACCCAGTACTTC. This gives the protein CASGEGRFQETQYF.

The chain uses TRBV28 and TRBJ1-1; D is unclear. Germline-derived CDR1 and CDR2 are MDHEN and SYDVKM. This CDR3 spans 16 amino acids. Trimming left V 4 bases short and J 3 bases short, with 18 bases between. The CDR3 spells CASSSQSLGQDTEAFF. CDR3 DNA sequence: TGTGCCAGCAGTTCCCAATCACTTGGTCAGGACACTGAAGCTTTCTTT.

There are a few counts of this clone. This chain links TRBV2 with TRBJ1-1; D unclear. Deletions cut 7 bases from V and 0 bases from J, with 9 bases between. Germline CDR1 SNHLY, CDR2 FYNNEI. There are 13 residues in the CDR3. The CDR3 DNA follows: TGTGCCAGCATGGACGATGTGAACACTGAAGCTTTCTTT. It yields the protein CASMDDVNTEAFF.

The chain joins TRBV20-1 to TRBJ1-2; D ambiguous. The CDR3 sequence is 9 residues long. With 4 bases removed from V and 8 bases from J, the gap between germline ends came to 5 bases. Germline loops: CDR1 DFQATT, CDR2 SNEGSKA (reference sequence). The CDR3 spells CSANVGYTF. The CDR3 DNA is TGCAGTGCTAACGTAGGCTACACCTTC.

This chain connects TRBV10-2 to TRBJ1-5, with D maybe TRBD1 (6 bases). Germline CDR1 WSHSY, CDR2 SAAADI. V was trimmed by 7 bases and J by 6 bases, leaving 13 bases between them. The CDR3 has 13 residues. The CDR3 sequence is CASNPGEGQPQHF. The CDR3 DNA sequence: TGCGCCAGCAATCCAGGGGAGGGTCAGCCCCAGCATTTT.

In DNA, the CDR3 is TGTGCCAGCAGAGGACAGGACGCAGATACGCAGTATTTT. Its protein is CASRGQDADTQYF. V and J are TRBV27 and TRBJ2-3; 7 bases align to TRBD1. Unmatched junction bases numbered 4, after V lost 6 bases and J lost 4 bases. The length of the CDR3 is 13 residues. The germline V gene encodes CDR1 MNHEY and CDR2 SMNVEV (reference sequence).

The chain links TRBV30 to TRBJ2-7, with TRBD2 matching 11 bases. Per germline, CDR1 GTSNPN and CDR2 SVGIG (reference sequence). The V gene end was trimmed by 3 bases and the J gene end by 3 bases; junction bases not matched to a gene: 1. CDR3 length equals 13 residues. CDR3 in DNA: TGTGCCTGGAGCCTAGCGGGAGGCTACGAGCAGTACTTC. Its protein product is CAWSLAGGYEQYF.

The chain is built from TRBV2 and TRBJ2-2; 10 bases are a match to TRBD1. The V gene end was trimmed by 6 bases and the J gene end by 7 bases; junction bases not matched to a gene: 8. The CDR3 has 15 amino acids. CDR1 and CDR2 (germline): SNHLY, FYNNEI. Here the CDR3 DNA reads TGTGCCAGCAGGCCCCCGGGACAGGGGCACGGGGAGCTGTTTTTT. It is translated as CASRPPGQGHGELFF.

The chain is built from TRBV6-5 and TRBJ2-7; the D gene is possibly TRBD1 (6 bases). The germline gives CDR1 MNHEY, CDR2 SVGAGI. Between the trimmed V and J ends, which lost 7 bases and 4 bases, there was a span of 14 bases. This CDR3 has 13 amino acids. The CDR3 DNA follows: TGTGCCAGCAAACAAGTGGGGGCTTACGAGCAGTACTTC. Translation: CASKQVGAYEQYF.

The gene calls are TRBV7-3 and TRBJ2-2; tentatively, D is TRBD2 (5 bases). This CDR3 contains 12 residues. Between the trimmed V and J ends, which lost 5 bases and 6 bases, there was a span of 7 bases. Looked up from germline, CDR1 is SGHTA and CDR2 is FQGTGA. In DNA form, the CDR3 reads TGTGCCAGCAGCCCGAGGGCCGGGGAGCTGTTTTTT. Translation gives CASSPRAGELFF.

The chain joins TRBV15 to TRBJ1-2, with a possible D match to TRBD1 (6 bases). The CDR3 totals 13 residues. CDR1 LNHNV and CDR2 YYDKDF come from the germline V gene (reference sequence). V shed 5 bases and J shed 2 bases, with 9 bases lying between them. The CDR3, as DNA: TGTGCCACCAGCGCCGGACAGAACTATGGCTACACCTTC. This encodes CATSAGQNYGYTF.

On this clone: The sample holds other DNA sequences that translate to the same CDR3. The chain carries TRBV2 and TRBJ2-1, with TRBD1 matching over 9 bases. The CDR3 sequence is 12 residues long. J was trimmed by 7 bases and V by 8 bases; bases with no gene match: 3. The V gene's germline CDR1 is SNHLY and CDR2 FYNNEI. CDR3 sequence: CASLDRGNEQFF. The CDR3 DNA reads TGTGCCAGCCTTGACAGGGGGAATGAGCAGTTCTTC.

This rearrangement joins TRBV5-1 to TRBJ1-4; tentative D call: TRBD1 (5 bases). The V gene's germline CDR1 is SGHRS and CDR2 YFSETQ. The CDR3 runs 15 residues. Trimming took 0 bases from V and 4 from J, leaving 10 bases between them. CDR3 sequence (DNA): TGCGCCAGCAGCTTGGGGGGACGGCATAATGAAAAACTGTTTTTT. Amino acid sequence: CASSLGGRHNEKLFF.

The chain is built from TRBV28 and TRBJ1-5; TRBD1 matches 9 bases. Germline V gives CDR1 MDHEN, CDR2 SYDVKM. This CDR3 has 16 residues. With 4 bases clipped from V and 2 bases from J, the junction kept 6 bases outside the gene matches. CDR3: CASSSWTGVGNQPQHF. CDR3 bases: TGTGCCAGCAGTTCTTGGACAGGGGTGGGCAATCAGCCCCAGCATTTT.

The J gene is TRBJ2-7, the V gene TRBV7-2; 7 positions match TRBD2. Germline V gene sequence: CDR1 SGHTA, CDR2 FQGNSA. The CDR3 loop spans 16 amino acids. V lost 1 base and J lost 4; bases outside the gene matches: 10. The CDR3 nucleotides read TGTGCCAGCAGCTTAGAAGGCGGCGGGAGATCTTACGAGCAGTACTTC. Its translation is CASSLEGGGRSYEQYF.